This T cell receptor beta chain is drawn from a study of blood T cell repertoires in COVID-19. Study-level information: Italy, Spain and the United States were the sources of the convalescent and acute COVID-19 samples. PBMCs, B-cell-depleted T cells, or T cells provided the cDNA or gDNA that made up the material.

Per the authors' pipeline: By means of reference gene primer amplification, nucleated cell counts were estimated. Sequencing was performed with immunoSEQ multiplex PCR; in TCRdb, only in-frame clones are kept and a portion is missing. The V and J calls and the clone size are those of that table, but D and trimming were determined from the DNA. The profile shows 100,000 to 110,000 clones, 85% of them singletons. Per germline, CDR1 SGHDN and CDR2 FVKESK. This CDR3 is 11 amino acids long. V was cut by 6 bases and J by 6 bases, with 8 bases left in between. The sequencing sample was made of peripheral blood. The source of this sequence is a man aged 50 to 59 with active or convalescent COVID-19. The chain employs TRBV14 and TRBJ1-1; the D gene is possibly TRBD1 (5 bases). The CDR3 loop is CASSWGAEAFF. In nucleotides, the CDR3 is TGTGCCAGCAGTTGGGGGGCTGAAGCTTTCTTT.